One sample yielded the 16 T cell receptor beta chains listed below, sequenced in a study of T cell repertoires in cytomegalovirus infection. TCRdb reanalysed the reads using MiXCR and keeps one entry per CDR3 protein. The profile shows roughly 68,000 distinct CDR3 sequences, 20% to 25% of them singletons. Antigens of these TCRs are unknown. Sample: CD8+ T cells from cultured PBMCs, taken from culture after CMV antigen stimulation. These receptors were collected from a human donor in good health (CMV status not recorded). Some clones in this sample may be carry-over from other donors' samples.

This clonotype was seen more than once but under ten times. This chain links TRBV28 with TRBJ1-5; no definite D call. The ends were cut back, 2 bases at V and 1 base at J, with 9 bases in the middle. The CDR3 extends over 15 amino acids. CDR1 and CDR2 from the germline V gene are MDHEN and SYDVKM. CDR3 sequence (DNA): TGTGCCAGCAGTTTAGACCCTTCGAGCAATCAGCCCCAGCATTTT. Translation: CASSLDPSSNQPQHF.

The V call is TRBV2, the J call TRBJ2-1; 8 bases are a match to TRBD2. V lost 7 bases, J lost 6 bases, and 11 bases stayed unmatched. Germline-derived CDR1 and CDR2 are SNHLY and FYNNEI. The CDR3 spans 15 residues. Here the CDR3 reads CASMITSGRTNEQFF. Written as DNA, the CDR3 is TGTGCCAGCATGATAACTAGCGGCCGTACCAATGAGCAGTTCTTC.

This clonotype was counted at least ten times. CDR3 protein: CASSGRTSGAPEEETQYF. The DNA for the CDR3 is TGTGCCAGCAGCGGCAGGACTAGCGGGGCCCCCGAAGAAGAGACCCAGTACTTC. The chain employs TRBV7-9 and TRBJ2-5; TRBD2 matches at 12 bases. The length of the CDR3 is 18 residues. V lost 5 bases to trimming and J lost 3 bases; unmatched junction nucleotides: 13. Germline-derived CDR1 and CDR2 are SEHNR and FQNEAQ (reference sequence). Looking up the rest from reference TRBV7-9 and TRBJ2-5 gives the full variable domain: DTGVSQNPRHKITKRGQNVTFRCDPISEHNRLYWYRQTLGQGPEFLTYFQNEAQLEKSRLLSDRFSAERPKGSFSTLEIQRTEQGDSAMYLCASSGRTSGAPEEETQYFGPGTRLLVL.

This clonotype was detected only a few times. Compared with germline, one end of the junction differs, possibly owing to a read error. The chain joins TRBV7-9 to TRBJ2-7; TRBD2 might be the D (6 bases). Germline loops: CDR1 SEHNR, CDR2 FQNEAQ (reference sequence). The CDR3 extends over 12 amino acids. CDR3 amino acids: CASSLAMGEQYF. The DNA for the CDR3 is TGTGCCAGCAGCCTAGCGATGGGCGAGCAGTACTTC.

The chain carries TRBV28 and TRBJ2-2; 11 bases align to TRBD1. CDR1 MDHEN and CDR2 SYDVKM come from the germline V gene. Trimming cost V 5 bases and J 7 bases; bases outside gene matches: 6. This CDR3 spans 15 amino acids. CDR3 sequence reads: CASSPDRGRDGELFF. CDR3 nucleotide sequence: TGTGCCAGCAGTCCGGACAGGGGGCGAGACGGGGAGCTGTTTTTT.

This clonotype was detected only a few times. The chain couples TRBV23-1 to TRBJ2-7; maybe TRBD1 (6 bases). TRBV23-1 is placed among ORFs of uncertain function. V was cut by 7 bases and J by 6 bases, with 22 bases left in between. The CDR3 spans 15 residues. The CDR3 DNA follows: TGCGCCAGCATCGGGATAAGGACAGAGTTGTCCGAGCAGTACTTC. This sequence encodes CASIGIRTELSEQYF.

This chain connects TRBV7-2 to TRBJ2-5, with a possible D match to TRBD1 (6 bases). The length of the CDR3 is 14 residues. Germline lookup yields CDR1 SGHTA and CDR2 FQGNSA. Trimming removed 5 bases from V and 5 bases from J, with 15 bases in between. The DNA of the CDR3 is TGTGCCAGCAGCCGCCTGGGGGCGCAGGAGACCCAGTACTTC. Translated, it gives CASSRLGAQETQYF.

This clonotype has only a few counts. This chain links TRBV11-2 with TRBJ2-1; the match to TRBD2 covers 11 bases. Per germline, CDR1 SGHAT and CDR2 FQNNGV. The CDR3 is 17 residues long. V was pared by 0 bases and J by 5 bases, with 6 bases of the junction left unmatched. In DNA form, the CDR3 reads TGTGCCAGCAGCTTAGATGGAACTAGCGGGGGAAACAATGAGCAGTTCTTC. Amino acid sequence: CASSLDGTSGGNNEQFF.

This clonotype turned up a few times. The chain has TRBV15 and TRBJ1-1; D call uncertain. Germline V CDR1 and CDR2: LNHNV, YYDKDF (reference sequence). The V end was cut by 1 base, the J end by 8 bases, with 5 bases between. CDR3 size: 11 residues. CDR3 protein: CATSRGYEAFF. The CDR3 nucleotides are TGTGCCACCAGCAGAGGGTACGAAGCTTTCTTT.

The V gene is TRBV6-2 or TRBV6-3, the J gene TRBJ2-5, with D perhaps given as TRBD1 or TRBD2 (6 bases each). This CDR3 has 15 residues. Trimming cost V 0 bases and J 10 bases, with 18 bases left between them. CDR1 and CDR2 (germline): MNHEY, SVGEGT. In DNA, the CDR3 is TGTGCCAGCAGTTACTCGATCCTGACGGAGGGGGGCCAGTACTTC. This codes for CASSYSILTEGGQYF.

J is TRBJ1-1 and V is TRBV7-2, with TRBD1 identical over 10 bases. Germline assignment: CDR1 SGHTA and CDR2 FQGNSA. With V trimmed by 4 bases and J by 1 base, 12 bases remained unmatched. The CDR3 has 18 amino acids. The DNA of the CDR3 is TGTGCCAGCAGCTACGACAGGGGGCGGGGTGAAACGAACACTGAAGCTTTCTTT. Amino acids: CASSYDRGRGETNTEAFF.

This clonotype was counted between two and nine times. DNA of the CDR3: TGTGCCAGCAGTTCAACAACAGTGAACACTGAAGCTTTCTTT. It specifies CASSSTTVNTEAFF. The J gene is TRBJ1-1, the V gene TRBV6-6; D unresolved. The CDR3 has 14 residues. CDR1 is MNHNY and CDR2 is SVGAGI in the germline V gene (reference sequence). Trimming cost V 4 bases and J 0 bases, with 9 bases left between them.

The chain combines TRBV9 with TRBJ2-7, with a tentative D call TRBD2 (5 bases). V was shortened by 0 bases and J by 3 bases, with 10 bases between the two germline ends. CDR1 and CDR2 (germline): SGDLS, YYNGEE. This CDR3 is built from 14 residues. The DNA for the CDR3 is TGTGCCAGCAGCGTAGCGAGTGGAGGCTACGAGCAGTACTTC. It encodes CASSVASGGYEQYF. Full variable domain (rest looked up from reference TRBV9 and TRBJ2-7): DSGVTQTPKHLITATGQRVTLRCSPRSGDLSVYWYQQSLDQGLQFLIQYYNGEERAKGNILERFSAQQFPDLHSELNLSSLELGDSALYFCASSVASGGYEQYFGPGTRLTVT.

This chain's CDR3 is CASSPRVANTEAFF. CDR3 nucleotide sequence: TGTGCCAGCAGTCCAAGAGTAGCGAATACTGAAGCTTTCTTT. This chain joins TRBV28 and TRBJ1-1, with no clear D. The CDR3 extends over 14 amino acids. The V and J ends lost 5 bases and 5 bases respectively, with 15 bases between them. Germline V CDR1 and CDR2: MDHEN, SYDVKM.

This chain joins TRBV4-2 and TRBJ1-6; 7 bases are shared with TRBD1. The CDR3 spans 14 residues. V lost 2 bases and J lost 10; bases outside the gene matches: 5. CDR1 and CDR2 from the germline V gene are LGHNA and YNFKEQ. CDR3 region: CASSQTGEGSPLHF. Written as DNA, the CDR3 is TGTGCCAGCAGCCAAACAGGGGAAGGATCACCCCTCCACTTT.

The chain recombines TRBV19 with TRBJ2-7; D gene unclear. This CDR3 has 12 residues. Germline CDR1 reads LNHDA; CDR2 reads SQIVND (reference sequence). Deletions cut 7 bases from V and 2 bases from J, with 9 bases between. The CDR3 DNA follows: TGTGCCAGTATGGCGGAAACCTACGAGCAGTACTTC. It codes for CASMAETYEQYF. Drawing the rest from reference TRBV19 and TRBJ2-7, the complete variable domain is DGGITQSPKYLFRKEGQNVTLSCEQNLNHDAMYWYRQDPGQGLRLIYYSQIVNDFQKGDIAEGYSVSREKKESFPLTVTSAQKNPTAFYLCASMAETYEQYFGPGTRLTVT.